The rows below give T cell receptor beta chains drawn from one sample of a study of spatial heterogeneity in lung cancer. TCRdb processed the 5' RACE reads anew with MiXCR; each CDR3 protein has one entry. This table has 110,000 or so distinct CDR3 sequences, roughly 10% appearing once. Material: PBMCs, obtained at follow-up. These receptors were taken from a female donor with early-stage non-small cell lung cancer. Each CDR3 is given with its conserved first and last residue. The order of the fields is CDR3 length, D gene, V gene, J gene, CDR3 DNA, CDR3 protein. A D gene is named only where the DNA matches it firmly.

CDR3 length: 15
D gene: TRBD2
V gene: TRBV10-3
J gene: TRBJ2-1
CDR3 DNA: TGTGCCATCAGTGGAACTAGCGGGAGCTACAATGAGCAGTTCTTC
CDR3 protein: CAISGTSGSYNEQFF

CDR3 length: 14
D gene: TRBD1
V gene: TRBV28
J gene: TRBJ1-1
CDR3 DNA: TGTGCCAGCAAACTAACAGGGGGCGGCACTGAAGCTTTCTTT
CDR3 protein: CASKLTGGGTEAFF

CDR3 length: 16
D gene: TRBD2
V gene: TRBV5-4
J gene: TRBJ2-2
CDR3 DNA: TGTGCCAGCAGCTTTTTCGAGCGGGGGAACACCGGGGAGCTGTTTTTT
CDR3 protein: CASSFFERGNTGELFF

CDR3 length: 16
D gene: -
V gene: TRBV5-1
J gene: TRBJ2-4
CDR3 DNA: TGCGCCAGCAGCTTGGGGGATCACGAAGCCAAAAACATTCAGTACTTC
CDR3 protein: CASSLGDHEAKNIQYF

CDR3 length: 16
D gene: -
V gene: TRBV9
J gene: TRBJ1-6
CDR3 DNA: TGTGCCAGCAGCGTAGCGTACAGCCAAGATAATTCACCCCTCCACTTT
CDR3 protein: CASSVAYSQDNSPLHF

CDR3 length: 14
D gene: -
V gene: TRBV19
J gene: TRBJ1-3
CDR3 DNA: TGTGCCAGTAGCCGGGGGAACTCTGGAAACACCATATATTTT
CDR3 protein: CASSRGNSGNTIYF

CDR3 length: 13
D gene: -
V gene: TRBV28
J gene: TRBJ2-7
CDR3 DNA: TGTGCCAGCGGCACTTTGATTAAGGACGAGCAGTACTTC
CDR3 protein: CASGTLIKDEQYF

CDR3 length: 12
D gene: -
V gene: TRBV24-1
J gene: TRBJ2-7
CDR3 DNA: TGTGCCACCAGTGTAACGGGATACGAGCAGTACTTC
CDR3 protein: CATSVTGYEQYF

CDR3 length: 12
D gene: TRBD1
V gene: TRBV12-3/TRBV12-4
J gene: TRBJ1-2
CDR3 DNA: TGTGCCAGCAGTTCCAGGGGGCTGGGCTACACCTTC
CDR3 protein: CASSSRGLGYTF

CDR3 length: 12
D gene: TRBD2
V gene: TRBV19
J gene: TRBJ2-1
CDR3 DNA: TGTGCCAGTAGTATTAGCGGGAGAAGGGAGTTCTTC
CDR3 protein: CASSISGRREFF